A selection of T cell receptor beta chains follows, all from one sample in a study of CD8+CD57+ T cells in acquired aplastic anemia. TCRdb re-derived calls from the reads in MiXCR, one entry per CDR3 protein. The sample carries about 58,000 distinct CDR3 sequences, just over 55% recorded once. Sequencing was performed on sorted CD4+, CD8+, or CD8+CD57+ T cells (not recorded which) from PBMCs. These receptors were taken from a human donor with aplastic anemia. CDR3s include the opening cysteine and the closing phenylalanine or tryptophan. Fields, in order: D gene, V gene, J gene, clone size, CDR3 DNA, CDR3 protein. D genes are given only for firm matches. Rows may omit the clone size; those that give it use once, few, many or a size class.

>.|TRBV10-3|TRBJ2-7|once
TGTGCCATCAGTGAGTCTAAGGGTTTCTCCTACGAGCAGTACTTC
CAISESKGFSYEQYF
>.|TRBV2|TRBJ2-3|.
TGTGCCAGCCCCGGGACTTCCACAGATACGCAGTATTTT
CASPGTSTDTQYF
>TRBD1|TRBV2|TRBJ1-6|.
TGTGCCAGCAGGGCGGACAGGGGGCATTCACCCCTCCACTTT
CASRADRGHSPLHF
>.|TRBV2|TRBJ1-1|.
TGTGCCAGCAGTGTGGGTCCATGGGTCACTGAAGCTTTCTTT
CASSVGPWVTEAFF
>.|TRBV9|TRBJ1-1|.
TGTGCCAGCAGCGGACCACCACAGACGAACACTGAAGCTTTCTTT
CASSGPPQTNTEAFF
>.|TRBV15|TRBJ2-5|.
TGTGCCACTCATCCAGGGACAAGGAAGGAAGAGACCCAGTACTTC
CATHPGTRKEETQYF
>TRBD2|TRBV3-1|TRBJ2-7|.
TGTGCCAGCAGCCCTAGCGGTAGGTACGAGCAGTACTTC
CASSPSGRYEQYF
>.|TRBV19|TRBJ2-6|.
TGTGCCAGTAGTATATTTACAGCTGGGGCCAACGTCCTGACTTTC
CASSIFTAGANVLTF
>.|TRBV6-1|TRBJ2-3|many
TGTGCCAGCAGTGTTTGGTATGGAGCGAAGGCAGATACGCAGTATTTT
CASSVWYGAKADTQYF
>TRBD1|TRBV5-1|TRBJ2-3|few
TGCGCCAGCAGCTTGGTGGGACAGGGGGCATCAGGTACGCAGTATTTT
CASSLVGQGASGTQYF
>.|TRBV5-4|TRBJ2-5|many
TGTGCCAGCAGCTTGGGCGCGGAGGAGGAGACCCAGTACTTC
CASSLGAEEETQYF
>.|TRBV4-3|TRBJ1-1|many
TGCGCCAGCAGCCCCACGGCCCTGGATTTGAACACTGAAGCTTTCTTT
CASSPTALDLNTEAFF
>TRBD1|TRBV7-2|TRBJ1-5|few
TGTGCCAGCAGCACGGACAGGGTCCAGCCCCAGCATTTT
CASSTDRVQPQHF
>TRBD1|TRBV5-1|TRBJ1-1|.
TGCGCCAGCCGACAGGGAGGGAACACTGAAGCTTTCTTT
CASRQGGNTEAFF
>.|TRBV19|TRBJ1-6|few
TGTGCCAGTAGTATTATTTCAGGGGAATCACCCCTCCACTTT
CASSIISGESPLHF
>.|TRBV20-1|TRBJ1-5|many
TGCAGTGCTCCCGGGACAAGTAGCAATCAGCCCCAGCATTTT
CSAPGTSSNQPQHF
>TRBD2|TRBV5-1|TRBJ2-1|many
TGCGCCAGCAGCTTGACGCCGGGACTAGCGGATTACAATGAGCAGTTCTTC
CASSLTPGLADYNEQFF
>.|TRBV2|TRBJ1-1|few
TGTGCCAGCACCCCTTCCTGGACCGCTGAAGCTTTCTTT
CASTPSWTAEAFF
>TRBD1|TRBV19|TRBJ1-5|.
TGTGCCAGTAGGAACACCGGGACAGGGGGTCGACAGCCCCAGCATTTT
CASRNTGTGGRQPQHF
>TRBD1|TRBV15|TRBJ2-5|.
TGTGCCACCAGCAGAGGGGACAGGGGGCTGGGGGAGACCCAGTACTTC
CATSRGDRGLGETQYF
>.|TRBV15|TRBJ1-2|.
TGTGCCACCAGCCCCGGCCAGGGACCCCTCTATGGCTACACCTTC
CATSPGQGPLYGYTF
>.|TRBV7-7|TRBJ2-7|once
TGTGCCAGCACAAACTCGCCGGGGAACGAGCAATACTTC
CASTNSPGNEQYF
>.|TRBV25-1|TRBJ2-3|.
TGTGCCAGCAGACGCGGGTCTACGCAGTATTTT
CASRRGSTQYF
>.|TRBV19|TRBJ2-3|.
TGTGCCAGTAGGACGCCAGGGTACACAGATACGCAGTATTTT
CASRTPGYTDTQYF
>.|TRBV20-1|TRBJ1-4|.
TGCAGTGCCATAAATTTAGCAACTAATGAAAAACTGTTTTTT
CSAINLATNEKLFF
>.|TRBV15|TRBJ2-7|.
TGTGCCACCAGCAGAGTTCTGTCCGCCGAGCAGTACTTC
CATSRVLSAEQYF
>TRBD2|TRBV7-3|TRBJ2-1|.
TGTGCCAGCAGCTTGGGACTAGCAAGTGAGCAGTTCTTC
CASSLGLASEQFF
>TRBD1|TRBV7-7|TRBJ2-5|.
TGTGCCAGCAGCCCCACAGGGGGCGTGTGGCAAGAGACCCAGCACTTC
CASSPTGGVWQETQHF
>.|TRBV6-1|TRBJ1-5|many
TGTGCCAGCAGAGCGGGAAGGGATAGCAATCAGCCCCAGCATTTT
CASRAGRDSNQPQHF
>.|TRBV7-2|TRBJ1-5|.
TGTGCCAGCAGCTTAGAAGCAGTTTATCAGCCCCAGCATTTT
CASSLEAVYQPQHF
>TRBD2|TRBV11-2|TRBJ2-1|.
TGTGCCAGCAGCAGGGGACTAGCGGCCTACAATGAGCAGTTCTTC
CASSRGLAAYNEQFF
>TRBD1|TRBV15|TRBJ2-7|.
TGTGCCACCAGCAGTCTTCAGACAGGGAGTTCGTACGAGCAGTACTTC
CATSSLQTGSSYEQYF
>TRBD2|TRBV2|TRBJ2-3|.
TGTGCCAGCAGCGCACGACTAGCGGGGGTCACAGATACGCAGTATTTT
CASSARLAGVTDTQYF
>TRBD1|TRBV15|TRBJ2-1|many
TGTGCCACCAGCAGAGACCCCCCTTCCGGGACAGGGTACGATGAGCAGTTCTTC
CATSRDPPSGTGYDEQFF
>.|TRBV4-3|TRBJ2-7|many
TGCGCCAGCAGCCAAGACCGGATCCTCAGCTCCTACGAGCAGTACTTC
CASSQDRILSSYEQYF
>TRBD2|TRBV2|TRBJ2-3|.
TGTGCCAGTCGCGGGGGGACAGATACGCAGTATTTT
CASRGGTDTQYF
>.|TRBV29-1|TRBJ2-5|.
TGCAGCGTTGACTCAGTCGAAGAGACCCAGTACTTC
CSVDSVEETQYF
>.|TRBV2|TRBJ1-2|many
TGTGCCAGCAGTGAAGCGGGGGGGGCGAACTATGGCTACACCTTC
CASSEAGGANYGYTF
>TRBD2|TRBV9|TRBJ2-3|.
TGTGCCAGCAGCGTAGCGGGGGGGGCTGGAGATACGCAGTATTTT
CASSVAGGAGDTQYF
>.|TRBV29-1|TRBJ1-2|.
TGCAGCGTTAGTAGTCAACTAGTAGGGGACTATGGCTACACCTTC
CSVSSQLVGDYGYTF
>.|TRBV3-1|TRBJ2-1|many
TGTGCCAGCAGCCAAGATCTGGAGACTAGAAACAATGAGCAGTTCTTC
CASSQDLETRNNEQFF
>.|TRBV24-1|TRBJ1-5|.
TGTGCTACCAGTGACGGGGCATATCAGCCCCGGCATTTT
CATSDGAYQPRHF
>.|TRBV29-1|TRBJ2-1|once
TGCAGCGTTGCAGGGGGACTAACCAATGAGCAGTTCTTC
CSVAGGLTNEQFF
>.|TRBV6-4|TRBJ2-3|many
TGTGCCAGCAGTGTTGTGGGGGGATCCACAGATACGCAGTATTTT
CASSVVGGSTDTQYF
>.|TRBV6-1|TRBJ1-4|many
TGTGCCAGCAGTGAAGCGGCAGGGAGGCATGAAAAACTGTTTTTT
CASSEAAGRHEKLFF
>.|TRBV7-2|TRBJ2-3|.
TGTGCCAGCAGCTTAGCGTCCGCTACGCAGTATTTT
CASSLASATQYF
>.|TRBV11-1|TRBJ2-3|.
TGTGCCAGCAGCTTAGGGCTAGTGACCACAGATACGCAGTATTTT
CASSLGLVTTDTQYF
>TRBD1|TRBV9|TRBJ2-1|few
TGTGCCAGCAGCGCCTCGGGACAGGGGTGGGATGAGCAGTTCTTC
CASSASGQGWDEQFF
>TRBD1|TRBV7-9|TRBJ1-5|many
TGTGCCAGCAGCTTAGCCGGGACAGGGACTCAGCCCCAGCATTTT
CASSLAGTGTQPQHF